The next 11 T cell receptor beta chains were all read from a single sample in a study of vaccination effects on CD4 cells after COVID-19. Antigen-specific CD4+ T cell clonotypes were called by their expansion after viral peptide-pool culture in ViraFEST. Once cultured for under 11 days, the cells underwent separation to obtain CD4+ T cells. As their vaccination, participants received two doses of either BNT162b2 or mRNA-1273. This table comes from immunoSEQ multiplex PCR, and its TCRdb copy is limited to in-frame clones, with some not included. The table has some 61,000 clones, 76% seen once. Antigens of these TCRs are unknown. Sequencing was performed on CD4+ T cells from PBMCs cultured with HCoV-OC43 spike peptides, taken after COVID-19 vaccination. Subset reported: HCoV-OC43 spike overlapping peptide pool stimulation. These receptors all come from a human donor who received a COVID-19 vaccine.

The V gene is TRBV6-1, the J gene TRBJ2-7; either TRBD1 or TRBD2 may fit D (5 bases each). Per germline, CDR1 MNHNS and CDR2 SASEGT. Trimming removed 1 base at V and 3 bases at J, with 13 bases between. The CDR3 is 15 residues long. The DNA for the CDR3 is TGTGCCAGCAGTGAAGGGGCACGGGGCATCTACGAGCAGTACGTC. This translates into CASSEGARGIYEQYV.

The genes are TRBV5-1 and TRBJ2-4; D unclear. Germline CDR1 SGHRS, CDR2 YFSETQ. V was shortened by 1 base and J by 2 bases, with 13 bases between the two germline ends. The CDR3 runs to 16 residues. CDR3 in DNA: TGCGCCAGCAGCTTGAATTCTGGCAGCCCCAAAAACATTCAGTACTTC. Translation gives CASSLNSGSPKNIQYF.

The sample holds a few counts of this clone. CDR3 sequence (DNA): TGTGCCACCGGGACAGGGGATGGCTACACCTTC. The encoded protein is CATGTGDGYTF. This chain joins TRBV10-3 and TRBJ1-2, with TRBD1 identical over 10 bases. Per the germline V gene, CDR1 is ENHRY and CDR2 is SYGVKD. CDR3 length equals 11 residues. V lost 10 bases, J lost 6 bases, and 2 bases stayed unmatched.

The V call is TRBV18, the J call TRBJ1-1; TRBD1 matches at 11 bases. The CDR3 spans 16 residues. Germline-derived CDR1 and CDR2 are KGHSH and LQKENI. The V segment lost 3 bases and the J segment 0 bases; nucleotides outside the gene matches: 3. The CDR3 loop is CASSPDRGPVNTEAFF. The CDR3 nucleotides are TGTGCCAGCTCACCGGACAGGGGGCCAGTGAACACTGAAGCTTTCTTT.

The chain carries TRBV28 and TRBJ1-1, with D perhaps TRBD1 (5 bases). Germline CDR1 is MDHEN and CDR2 is SYDVKM. Trimming pared 7 bases from V and 1 base from J, leaving 16 bases between. The CDR3 runs 15 residues. Written as DNA, the CDR3 is TGTGCCAGCACTTACCCCGGGACTCAGAACACTGAAGCTTTCTTT. Translating gives CASTYPGTQNTEAFF.

V gene TRBV6-6 combines with J gene TRBJ2-3; 8 bases line up with TRBD2. With 7 bases clipped from V and 4 bases from J, the junction kept 13 bases outside the gene matches. Germline CDR1 and CDR2: MNHNY and SVGAGI (reference sequence). The CDR3 has 16 residues. The chain's CDR3 is CASTRGVAGGPDTQYF. The CDR3 bases are TGTGCCAGCACTCGGGGGGTGGCGGGGGGTCCAGATACGCAGTATTTT.

The V gene is TRBV6-6, the J gene TRBJ1-4; no firm D call. This CDR3 has 14 amino acids. V lost 6 bases and J lost 0, with 8 bases in between. Germline V gene lookup returns CDR1 MNHNY and CDR2 SVGAGI (reference sequence). CDR3 region: CASSRRPTNEKLFF. Written as DNA, the CDR3 is TGTGCCAGCAGCCGACGGCCAACTAATGAAAAACTGTTTTTT.

The CDR3: CASTIGAVRVDIQYF. The CDR3 DNA follows: TGTGCCAGCACCATCGGGGCTGTCCGGGTGGACATTCAGTACTTC. The gene calls are TRBV5-7 and TRBJ2-4; D possibly matches TRBD1 or TRBD2 (5 bases each). TRBV5-7 qualifies as an ORF whose function is uncertain. The CDR3 runs 15 residues. Trimming removed 6 bases at V and 8 bases at J, with 21 bases between.

The V gene is TRBV10-1, the J gene TRBJ1-5; 7 bases line up with TRBD1. The CDR3 is made up of 14 amino acids. Looked up from germline, CDR1 is WNHNN and CDR2 is SYGVQD (reference sequence). After removal of 6 bases from V and 7 bases from J, the junction contained 9 bases not matched to a gene. The CDR3 DNA follows: TGCGCCAGCAGGGGCGACAGGGTAAGCCAGCCCCAGCATTTT. Amino acid sequence: CASRGDRVSQPQHF.

V is TRBV7-2 and J is TRBJ2-5, with D tentatively TRBD1 (5 bases). The germline V and J ends were trimmed by 4 bases and 1 base, with 10 bases remaining between them. There are 14 residues in the CDR3. The V gene's germline CDR1 is SGHTA and CDR2 FQGNSA. CDR3 sequence (DNA): TGTGCCAGCAGCTCCTGGGGCACCCAAGAGACCCAGTACTTC. Its translation: CASSSWGTQETQYF.

The chain couples TRBV15 to TRBJ2-5; a weak D match, TRBD1 (6 bases). Trimming took 0 bases from V and 5 from J, leaving 10 bases between them. Germline V gives CDR1 LNHNV, CDR2 YYDKDF (reference sequence). The CDR3 totals 14 residues. As DNA, the CDR3 is TGTGCCACCAGCAGAGATCAGGGGAGTGAGACCCAGTACTTC. Its protein product is CATSRDQGSETQYF.